The source of this T cell receptor beta chain is a study of cytomegalovirus exposure and HLA in healthy donors. The study's findings and limits: A later examination showed that TCR association rates differed by HLA locus, with DRB1 most and HLA-C fewest. Most TCRs appeared rarely, but some public TCRs recurred in many donors.

As to this clone: Its specificity is unknown.

Trimming took off 0 bases at V and 5 bases at J, with 14 bases between the two ends. The CDR3 has 16 residues. CDR1 is SGDLS, CDR2 YYNGEE, per germline. Vbeta (60) and Jbeta (13) primers were used in the PCR. Generated by immunoSEQ multiplex PCR, the TCRdb table keeps only in-frame clones and is missing some. The data show just over 150,000 clones, 80% seen once. The V call is TRBV9, the J call TRBJ2-2; D call uncertain. This sequence was found in a male donor in good health and CMV-seropositive. Specimen: PBMCs. The CDR3 DNA follows: TGTGCCAGCAGCGTAGACCCCCCATCTACGACCGGGGAGCTGTTTTTT. Translation: CASSVDPPSTTGELFF.